The rows below give T cell receptor beta chains drawn from one sample of a study of blood T cells in healthy people across ages. TCRdb ran MiXCR on the 5' RACE reads and lists one entry per CDR3 protein. This sample carries 1.5 million to 2 million distinct CDR3 sequences, about 28% of them seen once, and the ten largest clones take 6.5% to 8.5%. Sequencing was done on a sample of blood. All receptors come from a woman aged 25 to 45 in good health. Each CDR3 is given with its conserved first and last residue. Each record gives: V gene, CDR3 protein.

v_call: TRBV12-3/TRBV12-4
cdr3_aa: CASSYTDGQPQHF

v_call: TRBV5-1
cdr3_aa: CASSLGTARSEQYF

v_call: TRBV4-2
cdr3_aa: CASSPAGPSYNEQFF

v_call: TRBV6-5
cdr3_aa: CASSSPGHTQYF

v_call: TRBV4-3
cdr3_aa: CASSQVGTSGNNEQFF

v_call: TRBV6-6
cdr3_aa: CASSRSPGQGNAYEQYF

v_call: TRBV19
cdr3_aa: CASSITQGNTGELFF

v_call: TRBV15
cdr3_aa: CATSRDRGWDTQYF

v_call: TRBV5-1
cdr3_aa: CASSLDRGANYGYTF

v_call: TRBV4-1
cdr3_aa: CASSQGPTGYTF

v_call: TRBV2
cdr3_aa: CASSELVTSGEQFF

v_call: TRBV6-2/TRBV6-3
cdr3_aa: CASRRQDNEQFF

v_call: TRBV29-1
cdr3_aa: CSVVRQGGQETQYF

v_call: TRBV12-3/TRBV12-4
cdr3_aa: CASSPLTGLSSGANVLTF

v_call: TRBV5-1
cdr3_aa: CASRVDRVTEASF

v_call: TRBV27
cdr3_aa: CASSYRLVAGGVYNEQFF

v_call: TRBV2
cdr3_aa: CASSDGTSGGYNEQFF

v_call: TRBV3-1
cdr3_aa: CASSPGQGGNIQFF

v_call: TRBV5-1
cdr3_aa: CASSLIQEAVYGYTF

v_call: TRBV12-3/TRBV12-4
cdr3_aa: CASRRGWEDGQETQYF

v_call: TRBV7-2
cdr3_aa: CASSLTSGLIPETQYF

v_call: TRBV7-2
cdr3_aa: CVSSLRGGSQYEQYF

v_call: TRBV6-5
cdr3_aa: CASSYSYVGEETQYF

v_call: TRBV28
cdr3_aa: CASSFPGPYEQYF

v_call: TRBV5-5
cdr3_aa: CASSLPGGRTEAFF

v_call: TRBV11-2
cdr3_aa: CASSNGPIAGTYNEQFF

v_call: TRBV6-5
cdr3_aa: CASTPGNTNSYEQYF

v_call: TRBV5-1
cdr3_aa: CASSLAGNTDTQYF

v_call: TRBV7-2
cdr3_aa: CASSRRLGRGSDTEAFF

v_call: TRBV6-1
cdr3_aa: CASSDPAGGLRETQYF

v_call: TRBV7-2
cdr3_aa: CASSLGGTGARFGNIQYF

v_call: TRBV5-6
cdr3_aa: CASSQGFYTEAFF

v_call: TRBV28
cdr3_aa: CASSSGPQSYTF

v_call: TRBV7-6
cdr3_aa: CASSFGQGGLEQYF

v_call: TRBV4-1
cdr3_aa: CASSSPGQGMSYQPQHF

v_call: TRBV4-3
cdr3_aa: CASSQDYGGSPNTQYF

v_call: TRBV20-1
cdr3_aa: CSASLPGLGSYEQYF

v_call: TRBV13
cdr3_aa: CASSLDGELAEQYF

v_call: TRBV6-6
cdr3_aa: CASSGGSRLYEQYF

v_call: TRBV20-1
cdr3_aa: CSARVIWQGTDTQYF

v_call: TRBV4-3
cdr3_aa: CASSQASPSYGYTF

v_call: TRBV9
cdr3_aa: CASSVDPGGLAFF

v_call: TRBV7-2
cdr3_aa: CASSLGQGVASNQPQHF

v_call: TRBV2
cdr3_aa: CASPTRADRDGDEQFF

v_call: TRBV7-9
cdr3_aa: CASSSSGVGNIQYF

v_call: TRBV7-2
cdr3_aa: CASSSRTDRGSSYNEQFF

v_call: TRBV20-1
cdr3_aa: CSARDGDTGANEQYF

v_call: TRBV18
cdr3_aa: CASSPSWDREAFF

v_call: TRBV20-1
cdr3_aa: CSASPGLNQPQHF

v_call: TRBV27
cdr3_aa: CASSFRRFTDTQYF

v_call: TRBV30
cdr3_aa: CAWSKAGITYEQYF

v_call: TRBV27
cdr3_aa: CASSLRQASYGYTF

v_call: TRBV5-1
cdr3_aa: CASSIATSSYEQYF

v_call: TRBV29-1
cdr3_aa: CSVEVATRPPDTQYF

v_call: TRBV7-2
cdr3_aa: CASSLASVAGAREQFF

v_call: TRBV28
cdr3_aa: CASSLGQQYQPQHF

v_call: TRBV12-3/TRBV12-4
cdr3_aa: CASRQGVPSIQYF